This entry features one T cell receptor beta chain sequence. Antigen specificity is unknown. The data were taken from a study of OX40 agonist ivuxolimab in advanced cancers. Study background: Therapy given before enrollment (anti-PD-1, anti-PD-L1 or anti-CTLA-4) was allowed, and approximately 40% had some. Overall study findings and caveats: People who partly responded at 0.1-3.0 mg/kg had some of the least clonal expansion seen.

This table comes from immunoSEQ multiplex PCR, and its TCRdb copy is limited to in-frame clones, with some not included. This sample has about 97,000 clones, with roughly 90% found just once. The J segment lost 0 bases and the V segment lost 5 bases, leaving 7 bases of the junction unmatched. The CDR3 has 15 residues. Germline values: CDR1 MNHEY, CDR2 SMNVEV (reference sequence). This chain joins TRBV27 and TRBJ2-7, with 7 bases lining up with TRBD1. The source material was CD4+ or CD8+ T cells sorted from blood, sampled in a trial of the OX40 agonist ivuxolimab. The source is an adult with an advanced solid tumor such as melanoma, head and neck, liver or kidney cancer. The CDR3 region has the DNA TGTGCCAGCAGTCCGACAGGGTGGGCCTCCTACGAGCAGTACTTC. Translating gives CASSPTGWASYEQYF.